A selection of T cell receptor beta chains follows, all from one sample in a study of blood T cell repertoires in COVID-19. Only in-frame clones appear in the TCRdb table, and some are missing; sequencing was by immunoSEQ multiplex PCR. The table includes approximately 300,000 clones, roughly 88% detected once. Sequencing input: peripheral blood. These receptors were taken from a woman aged 45-60 years with acute or convalescent COVID-19. Both conserved end residues are part of each CDR3. A D gene is named only where the DNA matches it firmly. Clone size is stated in some rows and not others, as once, few, many or a class when expanded.

V: TRBV5-1
size: NA
D: NA
J: TRBJ2-1
CDR3: CASSPAVNSYNEQFF
DNA: TGCGCCAGCAGCCCGGCGGTTAACTCCTACAATGAGCAGTTCTTC

V: TRBV5-1
size: NA
D: TRBD2
J: TRBJ2-7
CDR3: CASSLVPISTGGIYEQYF
DNA: TGCGCCAGCAGCTTGGTCCCCATTTCGACGGGAGGAATCTACGAGCAGTACTTC

V: TRBV19
size: NA
D: TRBD1
J: TRBJ1-5
CDR3: CASKRDSFNQPQHF
DNA: TGTGCCAGTAAAAGGGACAGCTTCAATCAGCCCCAGCATTTT

V: TRBV6-5
size: NA
D: NA
J: TRBJ2-1
CDR3: CASSQGISYNEQFF
DNA: TGTGCCAGCAGCCAGGGAATCTCCTACAATGAGCAGTTCTTC

V: TRBV6-5
size: NA
D: TRBD1
J: TRBJ2-7
CDR3: CASSRTGIAYEQYF
DNA: TGTGCCAGCAGTCGGACAGGGATTGCCTACGAGCAGTACTTC

V: TRBV7-9
size: NA
D: NA
J: TRBJ2-5
CDR3: CASSLGRYQETQYF
DNA: TGTGCCAGCAGCTTAGGCAGGTACCAAGAGACCCAGTACTTC

V: TRBV6-1
size: NA
D: NA
J: TRBJ1-3
CDR3: CASSEQGGFGNTIYF
DNA: TGTGCCAGCAGTGAACAAGGAGGGTTTGGAAACACCATATATTTT

V: TRBV9
size: NA
D: NA
J: TRBJ2-3
CDR3: CASSGEGVRTQYVYTQYF
DNA: TGTGCCAGCAGCGGAGAGGGGGTTCGTACCCAATATGTATATACGCAGTATTTT

V: TRBV10-1
size: NA
D: NA
J: TRBJ2-7
CDR3: CASSEFRGPPYEQYF
DNA: TGCGCCAGCAGTGAGTTCAGGGGCCCTCCCTACGAGCAGTACTTC

V: TRBV6-5
size: NA
D: TRBD2
J: TRBJ2-3
CDR3: CASSYGAGGSEGRQYF
DNA: TGTGCCAGCAGTTACGGAGCGGGAGGGTCCGAAGGGAGGCAGTATTTT

V: TRBV24-1
size: NA
D: NA
J: TRBJ2-6
CDR3: CATSDSGGDRGRAGANVLTF
DNA: TGTGCCACCAGTGATTCGGGAGGAGACAGGGGCCGCGCTGGGGCCAACGTCCTGACTTTC

V: TRBV9
size: NA
D: TRBD1
J: TRBJ2-1
CDR3: CASSAEGQTSSYNEQFF
DNA: TGTGCCAGCAGCGCCGAGGGACAGACCAGCTCCTACAATGAGCAGTTCTTC

V: TRBV29-1
size: NA
D: NA
J: TRBJ2-7
CDR3: CSVTRGKFYEQYF
DNA: TGCAGCGTGACCCGGGGGAAATTCTACGAGCAGTACTTC

V: TRBV28
size: few
D: TRBD2
J: TRBJ2-7
CDR3: CASSFLAGAYEQYF
DNA: TGTGCCAGCAGTTTCCTAGCGGGGGCCTACGAGCAGTACTTC

V: TRBV27
size: NA
D: NA
J: TRBJ1-1
CDR3: CASSLMYPNTEAFF
DNA: TGTGCCAGCAGTTTAATGTATCCGAACACTGAAGCTTTCTTT

V: TRBV5-1
size: NA
D: TRBD2
J: TRBJ2-1
CDR3: CASRKTSVNEQFF
DNA: TGCGCCAGCAGAAAGACTAGCGTAAATGAGCAGTTCTTC

V: TRBV27
size: NA
D: NA
J: TRBJ2-3
CDR3: CASSSLMYGRRGSTDTQYF
DNA: TGTGCCAGCAGTTCCCTGATGTATGGGAGGCGGGGAAGCACAGATACGCAGTATTTT

V: TRBV28
size: few
D: TRBD1
J: TRBJ1-4
CDR3: CASSSTGGENEKLFF
DNA: TGTGCCAGCAGTTCCACAGGGGGCGAGAATGAAAAACTGTTTTTT

V: TRBV20-1
size: once
D: TRBD1
J: TRBJ2-7
CDR3: CSASPGQGSYEQYF
DNA: TGCAGTGCTAGTCCGGGACAGGGGTCCTACGAGCAGTACTTC

V: TRBV24-1
size: NA
D: NA
J: TRBJ2-2
CDR3: CATSEYQGSGELFF
DNA: TGTGCCACCAGTGAGTATCAGGGATCCGGGGAGCTGTTTTTT

V: TRBV18
size: NA
D: NA
J: TRBJ2-1
CDR3: CASSLENTYNEQFF
DNA: TGTGCCAGCTCACTTGAGAATACCTACAATGAGCAGTTCTTC

V: TRBV7-9
size: NA
D: TRBD2
J: TRBJ2-3
CDR3: CASSLGSAGGSTDTQYF
DNA: TGTGCCAGCAGCTTAGGATCTGCGGGAGGCTCCACAGATACGCAGTATTTT

V: TRBV28
size: NA
D: NA
J: TRBJ1-2
CDR3: CATYEAGANYGYTF
DNA: TGTGCCACCTATGAAGCGGGAGCTAACTATGGCTACACCTTC

V: TRBV29-1
size: NA
D: TRBD2
J: TRBJ2-7
CDR3: CSVLRTSGHYEQYF
DNA: TGCAGCGTTCTGCGGACTAGCGGGCACTACGAGCAGTACTTC

V: TRBV18
size: NA
D: NA
J: TRBJ2-3
CDR3: CASAQGRDTQYF
DNA: TGTGCCAGTGCTCAGGGTAGAGATACGCAGTATTTT

V: TRBV5-1
size: NA
D: TRBD2
J: TRBJ2-7
CDR3: CASSWAGGTYEQYF
DNA: TGCGCCAGCAGCTGGGCGGGAGGGACCTACGAGCAGTACTTC

V: TRBV20-1
size: NA
D: NA
J: TRBJ1-6
CDR3: CSASDGPGNSPLHF
DNA: TGCAGTGCTAGTGACGGCCCCGGGAATTCACCCCTCCACTTT

V: TRBV19
size: NA
D: TRBD2
J: TRBJ2-1
CDR3: CASRPERGAYNEQFF
DNA: TGTGCCAGTAGACCCGAGCGGGGGGCCTACAATGAGCAGTTCTTC

V: TRBV18
size: once
D: NA
J: TRBJ2-3
CDR3: CASSAQGGTQYF
DNA: TGTGCCAGCTCAGCCCAGGGGGGTACGCAGTATTTT

V: TRBV9
size: NA
D: TRBD1
J: TRBJ1-4
CDR3: CASSSHRDSREKLFF
DNA: TGTGCCAGCAGCTCTCACCGGGACAGCCGGGAAAAACTGTTTTTT

V: TRBV15
size: NA
D: TRBD2
J: TRBJ2-1
CDR3: CATSKRASGINNEQFF
DNA: TGTGCCACCAGCAAGAGGGCTAGCGGGATTAATAATGAGCAGTTCTTC

V: TRBV5-1
size: NA
D: TRBD1
J: TRBJ1-4
CDR3: CASSLTGGTNEKLFF
DNA: TGCGCCAGCAGCCTTACAGGGGGCACCAATGAAAAACTGTTTTTT